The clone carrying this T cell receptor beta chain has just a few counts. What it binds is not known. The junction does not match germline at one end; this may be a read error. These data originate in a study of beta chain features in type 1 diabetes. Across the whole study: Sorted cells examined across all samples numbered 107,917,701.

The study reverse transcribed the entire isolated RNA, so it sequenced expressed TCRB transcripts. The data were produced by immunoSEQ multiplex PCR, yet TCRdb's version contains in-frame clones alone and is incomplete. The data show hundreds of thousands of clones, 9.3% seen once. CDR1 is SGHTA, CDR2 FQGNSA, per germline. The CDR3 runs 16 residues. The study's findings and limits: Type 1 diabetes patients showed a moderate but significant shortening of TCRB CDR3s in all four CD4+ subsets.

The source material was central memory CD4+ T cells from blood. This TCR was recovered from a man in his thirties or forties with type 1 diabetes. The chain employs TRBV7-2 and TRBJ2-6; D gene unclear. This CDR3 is CASSQGRYSGANVLTF. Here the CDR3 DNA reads TGCGCCAGCAGCCAAGGACGCTACTCTGGGGCCAACGTCCTGACTTTC.